This T cell receptor (beta chain) came from a study of T-cell memory formation after mild COVID-19. Constant-segment primers and 5'RACE yielded cDNA libraries for TCR alpha and TCR beta, each carrying sample barcodes and UMIs. One entry per CDR3 protein results from TCRdb running MiXCR on the 5' RACE reads. Here the sample spans 13,000 or so distinct CDR3 sequences, around 12% being singletons. V trimming: 1 base; J trimming: 7 bases; junction bases outside the gene matches: 9. Germline CDR1 LNHNV, CDR2 YYDKDF (reference sequence). The CDR3 length is 17 residues. This clonotype is categorized as medium-sized. The antigen is undetermined. Whole-study results and caveats: Prior to infection, memory already included some responding clones, suggesting cross-reactive memory joined.

The sequenced material came from PBMCs or a T cell subset sorted from them (not recorded which). This chain joins TRBV15 and TRBJ2-1, with TRBD2 identical over 11 bases. This sequence originates from an adult woman who had mild COVID-19 (a few samples of this study predate the infection). Cell type and time point are not known. CDR3 nucleotide sequence: TGTGCCACCAGCAGAGGAGGTAGCGGGGGGGATTTGAATGAGCAGTTCTTC. Its translation: CATSRGGSGGDLNEQFF.